This TCR beta chain was documented in a study of early T cells in non-severe SARS-CoV-2 infection. Across the study: Sequenced bulk RNA came from whole blood that was unsorted, and chains were unpaired.

Unique molecular identifier tags were affixed to discrete cDNA molecules. In TCRdb, the 5' RACE reads were re-called with MiXCR into one record per CDR3 protein. This table has tens of thousands of distinct CDR3 sequences, 9.5% to 15% appearing once. Worth noting for this clonotype: Its antigen is not identified.

Study results and caveats: CD4 and private specificities were missed by VDJdb matching, which favored anti-spike CD8 responses.

CDR3 length equals 14 residues. CDR1 and CDR2 (germline): SGHTA, FQGTGA. With 0 bases removed from V and 1 base from J, the gap between germline ends came to 5 bases. This chain links TRBV7-3 with TRBJ2-3; TRBD2 might be the D (5 bases). Sequenced: whole blood. The receptor was isolated from an adult who was a healthcare worker with PCR-confirmed SARS-CoV-2 infection or an uninfected control (not recorded which). CDR3 sequence (DNA): TGTGCCAGCAGCTTAACAGCGGGCACAGATACGCAGTATTTT. As protein: CASSLTAGTDTQYF. The full variable domain, with the rest looked up from reference TRBV7-3 and TRBJ2-3, is GAGVSQTPSNKVTEKGKYVELRCDPISGHTALYWYRQSLGQGPEFLIYFQGTGAADDSGLPNDRFFAVRPEGSVSTLKIQRTERGDSAVYLCASSLTAGTDTQYFGPGTRLTVL.